This T cell receptor beta chain was recovered during a study of metastatic and nonmetastatic thyroid tumors. Study-wide context: A comparison of repertoires was made across blood and tumor or nodule tissue from malignant and benign thyroid patients.

Thyroid surgery was performed in patients who had received no treatment beforehand. From the PCR reads, TCRdb re-called clones with MiXCR. The data hold tens of thousands of clones, with approximately 17% observed a single time. In the case of this clone: At one end the junction does not follow the germline gene, possibly because of a read error.

The sequence derives from a female donor with papillary thyroid cancer or a benign thyroid nodule (not recorded which). Some clones in this sample may be carry-over from other donors' samples. Sequenced material: blood.

CDR3 sequence: CASGLGLAGSYEQYF. The CDR3 coding sequence is TGTGCCAGCGGTTTAGGGCTAGCGGGGTCCTACGAGCAGTACTTC. The chain uses TRBV28 and TRBJ2-7, with 9 bases aligning to TRBD2. Per germline, CDR1 MDHEN and CDR2 SYDVKM. This CDR3 has 15 amino acids.